This T cell receptor (beta chain) was obtained from a study of CD8+ T cells in alopecia areata. Study conclusions and caveats: Besides other cells, scalp samples also yield sequences of resident alphabeta T cells from normal skin. Higher clonality and more expanded CD8+ clones appeared in lesional than normal scalp. Relative to mice, TCR sharing across patients was less clear, a difference possibly HLA-related.

The V segment lost 2 bases and the J segment 4 bases; nucleotides outside the gene matches: 1. This CDR3 has 14 residues. In germline, CDR1 is MNHDT, CDR2 YYDKIL. By sample fraction, this clone is medium-sized. What it recognizes is unknown. Each gene name is a mouse one. The sequence runs out 4 residues before the end of the CDR3; the remainder is reconstructed from the germline J gene. Time point of the sample: mouse skin 3 weeks after grafting. At grafting and 3 and 6 weeks later, recipient skin was sampled. The authors extracted RNA and reverse transcribed it into cDNA as the sequencing template. The repertoire was sequenced with immunoSEQ multiplex PCR; TCRdb's copy has only in-frame clones and lacks some. Sampling found about 1,900 clones, none seen once.

The starting material was skin, obtained at week 3. This clonotype originated in a C3H/HeJ mouse with alopecia areata. This line is of MHC haplotype H2-k. The V gene is TRBV17, the J gene TRBJ2-1; TRBD2 matches 8 bases. The part of the CDR3 DNA that was read is TGTGCTAGCAGTAGATGGGGGGGGTATGCT. It translates to CASSRWGGYA. The whole CDR3 sequence is CASSRWGGYAEQFF.